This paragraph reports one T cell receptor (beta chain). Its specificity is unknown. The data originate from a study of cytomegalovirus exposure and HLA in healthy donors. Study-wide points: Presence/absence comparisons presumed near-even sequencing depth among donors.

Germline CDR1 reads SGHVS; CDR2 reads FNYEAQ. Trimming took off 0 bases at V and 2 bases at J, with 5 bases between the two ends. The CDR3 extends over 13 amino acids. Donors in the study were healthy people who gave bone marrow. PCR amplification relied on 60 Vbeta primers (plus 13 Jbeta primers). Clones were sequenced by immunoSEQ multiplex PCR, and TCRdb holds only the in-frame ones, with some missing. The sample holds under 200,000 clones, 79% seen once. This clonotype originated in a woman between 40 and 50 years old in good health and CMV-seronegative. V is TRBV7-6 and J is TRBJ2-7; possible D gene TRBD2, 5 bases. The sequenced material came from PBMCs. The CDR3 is CASSLAGTYEQYF. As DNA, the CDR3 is TGTGCCAGCAGCTTAGCCGGGACCTACGAGCAGTACTTC. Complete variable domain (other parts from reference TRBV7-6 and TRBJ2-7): GAGVSQSPRYKVTKRGQDVALRCDPISGHVSLYWYRQALGQGPEFLTYFNYEAQQDKSGLPNDRFSAERPEGSISTLTIQRTEQRDSAMYRCASSLAGTYEQYFGPGTRLTVT.